In this sample, the clone carrying this T cell receptor beta chain turned up a few times. The antigen is undetermined. One entry per CDR3 protein, called by TCRdb with MiXCR from the 5' RACE reads. The table includes 250,000 to 400,000 distinct CDR3 sequences, 9.5% to 13% detected once. The data were taken from a study of CD8 T cells in ankylosing spondylitis. General study points: Reported data indicate significant enrichment of disease-linked clones within matched ankylosing spondylitis synovial fluid.

Germline V lookup: CDR1 SGHRS, CDR2 YFSETQ. This CDR3 region has 15 residues. V was clipped by 7 bases and J by 2 bases; unmatched bases: 5. V is TRBV5-1 and J is TRBJ2-3; TRBD1 agrees at 12 bases. The specimen sequenced was blood, either unsorted or a sorted T cell fraction (not recorded which). The receptor's source is a female donor with ankylosing spondylitis or in good health (not recorded which). CDR3 residues: CASGGTGGLTDTQYF. DNA for the CDR3: TGCGCCAGCGGGGGGACAGGGGGCCTCACAGATACGCAGTATTTT.